This T cell receptor (beta chain) was sequenced in a study of blood T cells in healthy people across ages. The table lists this clonotype with many counts. Every participating donor contributed about 10 milliliters of peripheral blood through a draw. At least 6.5 million PBMCs were isolated per sample. Sample-barcoded 5' priming and a J-beta primer mix drove a second PCR of about 7 to 12 cycles. TCRdb called the 5' RACE reads again in MiXCR, with one record for every CDR3 protein. The sample records 850,000 to 1,300,000 distinct CDR3 sequences, 45% being singletons. The CDR3 loop spans 13 amino acids. In germline, CDR1 is MGHRA, CDR2 YSYEKL. V dropped 0 bases and J dropped 5 bases, with 7 bases sitting between them.

Sequencing was performed on blood. The source of this sequence is a woman in her sixties in good health. The chain couples TRBV4-1 to TRBJ2-5; the D gene could be TRBD1 or TRBD2 (5 bases each). The CDR3: CASSQDREETQYF. The CDR3 DNA is TGCGCCAGCAGCCAAGACAGGGAGGAGACCCAGTACTTC.